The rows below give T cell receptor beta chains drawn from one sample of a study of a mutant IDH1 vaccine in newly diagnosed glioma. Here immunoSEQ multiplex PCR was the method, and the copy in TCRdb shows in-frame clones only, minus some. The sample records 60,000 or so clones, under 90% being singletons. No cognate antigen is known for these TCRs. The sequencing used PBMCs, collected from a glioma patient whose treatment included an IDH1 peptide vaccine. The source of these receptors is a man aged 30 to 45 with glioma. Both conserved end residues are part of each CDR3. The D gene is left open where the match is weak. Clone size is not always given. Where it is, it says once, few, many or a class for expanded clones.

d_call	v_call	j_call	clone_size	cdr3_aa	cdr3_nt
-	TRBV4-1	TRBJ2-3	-	CASSQDRSTDTQYF	TGCGCCAGCAGCCAAGATCGCAGCACAGATACGCAGTATTTT
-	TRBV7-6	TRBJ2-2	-	CASSAQTGYTGELFF	TGTGCCAGCAGCGCCCAAACAGGGTACACCGGGGAGCTGTTTTTT
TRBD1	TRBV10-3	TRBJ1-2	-	CAISERGTGGPTYGYTF	TGTGCCATCAGTGAGCGAGGGACAGGGGGCCCGACCTATGGCTACACCTTC
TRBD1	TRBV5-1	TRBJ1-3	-	CASSFSGGSGNTIYF	TGCGCCAGCAGCTTTTCAGGGGGCAGTGGAAACACCATATATTTT
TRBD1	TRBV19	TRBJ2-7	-	CASRDRGSYEQYF	TGTGCCAGTAGAGACAGGGGGAGCTACGAGCAGTACTTC
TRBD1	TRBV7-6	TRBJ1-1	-	CASSFALGQGENTEAFF	TGTGCCAGCAGCTTCGCCCTTGGACAGGGGGAAAACACTGAAGCTTTCTTT
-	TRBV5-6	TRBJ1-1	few	CASSLRRMNTEAFF	TGTGCCAGCAGCTTAAGGAGGATGAACACTGAAGCTTTCTTT
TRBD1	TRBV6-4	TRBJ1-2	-	CASRQGAGNYGYTF	TGTGCCAGCAGACAGGGGGCTGGGAACTATGGCTACACCTTC
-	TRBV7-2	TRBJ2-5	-	CASSLELSGGPGETQYF	TGTGCCAGCAGCTTAGAGCTCTCGGGGGGCCCGGGGGAGACCCAGTACTTC
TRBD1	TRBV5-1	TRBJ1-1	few	CASRGTGSAEREAFF	TGCGCCAGCAGGGGGACAGGTTCGGCGGAACGAGAAGCTTTCTTT
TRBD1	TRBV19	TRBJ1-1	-	CASSPDRDNTEAFF	TGTGCCAGTAGTCCCGACAGGGATAACACTGAAGCTTTCTTT
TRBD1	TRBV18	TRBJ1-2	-	CASSPPGQGANYGYTF	TGTGCCAGCTCACCACCGGGACAGGGAGCTAACTATGGCTACACCTTC
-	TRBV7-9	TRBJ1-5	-	CASSLGVGNQPQHF	TGTGCCAGCAGCTTAGGTGTGGGCAATCAGCCCCAGCATTTT
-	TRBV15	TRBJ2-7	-	CATSRDMYEQYF	TGTGCCACCAGCAGAGATATGTACGAGCAGTACTTC
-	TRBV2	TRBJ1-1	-	CARDWATEAFF	TGTGCCAGAGACTGGGCCACTGAAGCTTTCTTT
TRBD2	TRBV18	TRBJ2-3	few	CASSPGTSGGLDTQYF	TGTGCCAGCTCACCAGGAACTAGCGGGGGTTTAGATACGCAGTATTTT
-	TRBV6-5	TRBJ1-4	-	CASSYLGSGEKLFF	TGTGCCAGCAGTTACTTGGGGTCGGGGGAAAAACTGTTTTTT
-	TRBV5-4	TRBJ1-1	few	CASSFLKVMNTEAFF	TGTGCCAGCAGCTTCCTTAAGGTTATGAACACTGAAGCTTTCTTT
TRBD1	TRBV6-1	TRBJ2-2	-	CAIGTAPNTGELFF	TGTGCCATCGGGACAGCCCCGAACACCGGGGAGCTGTTTTTT
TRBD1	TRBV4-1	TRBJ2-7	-	CASSTRQGTYEQYF	TGCGCCAGCAGCACCCGACAGGGAACCTACGAGCAGTACTTC
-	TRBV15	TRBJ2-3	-	CATSRSPRSTDTQYF	TGTGCCACCAGCAGATCCCCAAGGAGCACAGATACGCAGTATTTT
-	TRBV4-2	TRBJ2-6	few	CASSQRLGVDGHSSGANVLTF	TGTGCCAGCAGCCAAAGATTGGGGGTGGATGGACACAGCTCTGGGGCCAACGTCCTGACTTTC
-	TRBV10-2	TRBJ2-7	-	CASSEVYEQYF	TGCGCCAGCAGTGAGGTATACGAGCAGTACTTC
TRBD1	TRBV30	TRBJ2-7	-	CAWSRVGQGYEQYF	TGTGCCTGGAGCCGAGTCGGACAGGGCTACGAGCAGTACTTC
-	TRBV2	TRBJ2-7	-	CASSDRDGSYEQYF	TGTGCCAGCAGTGACCGGGACGGATCCTACGAGCAGTACTTC
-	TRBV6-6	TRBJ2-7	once	CASSLSRGDMYEQYF	TGTGCCAGCAGTCTCTCCCGGGGGGACATGTACGAGCAGTACTTC
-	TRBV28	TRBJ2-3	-	CASKGPTDTQYF	TGTGCCAGCAAGGGGCCCACAGATACGCAGTATTTT
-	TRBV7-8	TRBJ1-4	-	CASSWLGRTEATNEKLFF	TGTGCCAGCAGCTGGTTGGGGCGGACGGAGGCAACTAATGAAAAACTGTTTTTT
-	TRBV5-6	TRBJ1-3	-	CASSLGAGNTIYF	TGTGCCAGCAGCTTGGGAGCTGGAAACACCATATATTTT
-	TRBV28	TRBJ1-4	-	CASSLGSPPGLFF	TGTGCCAGCAGTTTAGGCTCTCCGCCGGGACTGTTTTTT
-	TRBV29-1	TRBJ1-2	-	CSVDYQETGGKHYGYTF	TGCAGCGTCGATTATCAGGAAACAGGAGGTAAACACTATGGCTACACCTTC
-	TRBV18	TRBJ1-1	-	CASSPDRPRNTEAFF	TGTGCCAGCTCACCAGATAGGCCTCGGAACACTGAAGCTTTCTTT
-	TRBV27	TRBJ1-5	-	CASSLRAVGNQPQHF	TGTGCCAGCAGTTTAAGGGCAGTCGGCAATCAGCCCCAGCATTTT
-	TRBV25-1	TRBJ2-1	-	CASSEPAALYSYNEQFF	TGTGCCAGCAGTGAACCTGCAGCACTATACTCCTACAATGAGCAGTTCTTC
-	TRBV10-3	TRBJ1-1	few	CAISESGGDNTEAFF	TGTGCCATCAGTGAGTCTGGAGGGGATAACACTGAAGCTTTCTTT
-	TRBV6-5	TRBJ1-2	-	CASSYATNYGYTF	TGTGCCAGCAGTTACGCGACTAACTATGGCTACACCTTC
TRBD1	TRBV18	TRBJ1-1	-	CASSPPGTGSTEAFF	TGTGCCAGCTCACCACCGGGGACAGGGAGTACTGAAGCTTTCTTT
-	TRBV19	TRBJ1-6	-	CASSSGQPRAYNSPLHF	TGTGCCAGTAGTAGCGGACAACCGCGAGCCTATAATTCACCCCTCCACTTT
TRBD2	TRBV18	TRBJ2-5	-	CASSPPGGLAGKETQYF	TGTGCCAGCTCACCCCCAGGAGGACTAGCGGGTAAAGAGACCCAGTACTTC
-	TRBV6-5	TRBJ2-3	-	CASRKFSLTDTQYF	TGTGCCAGCAGGAAATTCTCCCTTACAGATACGCAGTATTTT
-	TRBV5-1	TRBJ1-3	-	CASSWNSAGSGNTIYF	TGCGCCAGCAGCTGGAACTCCGCGGGCTCTGGAAACACCATATATTTT
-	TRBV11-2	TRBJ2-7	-	CASSLTQNEQYF	TGTGCCAGCAGTTTAACCCAGAACGAGCAGTACTTC
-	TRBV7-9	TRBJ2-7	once	CASSFTRQGGQNYEQYF	TGTGCCAGCAGCTTCACCCGACAGGGAGGACAAAACTACGAGCAGTACTTC
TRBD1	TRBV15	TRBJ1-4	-	CATSRDRGAEKLFF	TGTGCCACCAGCAGGGACAGGGGGGCGGAAAAACTGTTTTTT
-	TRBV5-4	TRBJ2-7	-	CASSPTPRAWEQYF	TGTGCCAGCAGCCCGACCCCGCGTGCCTGGGAGCAGTACTTC
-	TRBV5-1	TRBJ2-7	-	CASSLTSVDEQYF	TGCGCCAGCAGCTTGACGTCAGTTGACGAGCAGTACTTC
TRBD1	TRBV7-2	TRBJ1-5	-	CASSPRQGFRPQHF	TGTGCCAGCAGCCCCAGACAGGGTTTTAGGCCCCAGCATTTT
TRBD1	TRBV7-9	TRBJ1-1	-	CASSPLPGQGYTEAFF	TGTGCCAGCAGCCCGTTACCGGGACAGGGATACACTGAAGCTTTCTTT
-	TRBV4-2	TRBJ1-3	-	CASSPQGGNTIYF	TGTGCCAGCAGCCCCCAGGGTGGAAACACCATATATTTT
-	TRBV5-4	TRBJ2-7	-	CASSGEGSYEQYF	TGTGCCAGCAGCGGAGAGGGGTCTTACGAGCAGTACTTC
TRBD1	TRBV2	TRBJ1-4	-	CASRVGTVDEKLFF	TGTGCCAGCAGGGTTGGGACAGTAGATGAAAAACTGTTTTTT
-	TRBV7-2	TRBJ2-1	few	CASSLRGWRGRNEQFF	TGTGCCAGCAGCTTAAGAGGGTGGAGGGGCAGGAATGAGCAGTTCTTC
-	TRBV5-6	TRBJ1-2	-	CASSLVRTSYGYTF	TGTGCCAGCAGCTTGGTACGCACCTCCTATGGCTACACCTTC